This T cell receptor (beta chain) originates from a study of blood T cell repertoires in COVID-19. Across the study: Samples of COVID-19 (acute and convalescent) were obtained from the United States, Italy and Spain. T cells, B-cell-depleted T cells, or PBMCs supplied cDNA or gDNA.

The assay was immunoSEQ multiplex PCR, and TCRdb's table has in-frame clones only and misses some. This table has around 340,000 clones, roughly 90% appearing once. Trimming shortened V by 1 base and J by 6 bases, and 19 bases separated the two germline ends. This CDR3 contains 16 residues. Germline V gene lookup returns CDR1 SGDLS and CDR2 YYNGEE. In Seattle, patients joined the study during active infection and were tracked longitudinally. The sequence derives from a woman aged 55-69 years with COVID-19, enrolled during active disease. Sequenced material: peripheral blood. The chain combines TRBV9 with TRBJ1-2; D uncertain. This CDR3 is CASSVTALTNWNGYTF. DNA for the CDR3: TGTGCCAGCAGCGTAACAGCCTTGACGAACTGGAATGGCTACACCTTC.